The rows below give T cell receptor beta chains drawn from one sample of a study of T cell changes during pregnancy in multiple sclerosis. Data came from immunoSEQ multiplex PCR; TCRdb stores just in-frame clones and leaves some out. Found here are tens of thousands of clones, approximately 91% of them singletons; the top ten hold roughly 1.5%. Sample: peripheral blood, taken in the third trimester of pregnancy. All receptors come from a female donor with multiple sclerosis, enrolled in a pregnancy study. The CDR3 runs from the conserved cysteine through the conserved F or W. Clone size is not always given. Where it is, it says once, few, many or a class for expanded clones.

V gene	J gene	clone size	CDR3 protein
TRBV5-1	TRBJ1-2	-	CASSSRGTGYGYTF
TRBV6-1	TRBJ2-1	-	CASSVGLAGNNEQFF
TRBV5-4	TRBJ1-2	-	CASSLGHNYGYTF
TRBV7-3	TRBJ2-3	once	CASSPGQTTDTQYF
TRBV5-1	TRBJ2-2	once	CASSWSPVDTGELFF
TRBV2	TRBJ2-5	-	CASSAPRGLETQYF
TRBV19	TRBJ1-1	-	CASSPGLNTEAFF
TRBV5-1	TRBJ1-1	-	CASKDRGANTEAFF
TRBV5-5	TRBJ2-3	-	CASSLDRGTDTQYF
TRBV2	TRBJ1-2	-	CASSENGANYGYTF
TRBV5-6	TRBJ2-7	-	CASSLRTVEEQYF
TRBV5-1	TRBJ1-5	-	CASSLQGSNQPQHF
TRBV9	TRBJ2-1	-	CASSVSYASPYNEQFF
TRBV28	TRBJ1-2	-	CASSLVREDYGYTF
TRBV7-9	TRBJ1-2	-	CASSSGTDMGSYTF
TRBV7-2	TRBJ1-5	-	CASSSRTGDNQPQHF
TRBV28	TRBJ2-5	-	CASSRLDRLETQYF
TRBV7-2	TRBJ2-7	-	CASSLRLTGQGFEQYF
TRBV27	TRBJ2-7	-	CASSSPGQGADEQYF
TRBV29-1	TRBJ2-3	-	CSVAGGGLGNTQYF
TRBV11-1	TRBJ2-7	-	CASSSRQGAIYEQYF
TRBV6-1	TRBJ1-1	-	CASSEYTGVLNTEAFF
TRBV29-1	TRBJ1-5	-	CSVGQFNQPQHF
TRBV5-1	TRBJ1-4	-	CASSQGQATNEKLFF
TRBV9	TRBJ2-5	-	CASSVVGGGGLETQYF
TRBV27	TRBJ2-7	-	CASSGESSTYEQYF